These 27 T cell receptor beta chains were all obtained from the same sample, sequenced in a study of Tregs in tolerant kidney transplant recipients. Clones were sequenced by immunoSEQ multiplex PCR, and TCRdb holds only the in-frame ones, with some missing. The sample records 200,000 to 300,000 clones, 65% to 85% being singletons. The sequencing sample was made of CD4+ T cells from blood. These receptors came from a human donor in good health.

This chain joins TRBV6-6 and TRBJ1-1, with TRBD1 matching over 9 bases. V lost 4 bases and J lost 8; bases outside the gene matches: 8. The CDR3 length is 14 residues. From germline, CDR1 is MNHNY and CDR2 SVGAGI (reference sequence). This CDR3 is CASSFLGQGEEAFF. The DNA of the CDR3 is TGTGCCAGCAGTTTCTTGGGACAGGGCGAGGAAGCTTTCTTT.

The chain has TRBV27 and TRBJ1-2; 7 bases are shared with TRBD1. CDR1 MNHEY and CDR2 SMNVEV come from the germline V gene (reference sequence). The CDR3 runs 13 residues. The V gene end was trimmed by 6 bases and the J gene end by 3 bases; junction bases not matched to a gene: 4. This CDR3 reads CASSQQGHYGYTF. The CDR3 nucleotides read TGTGCCAGCAGCCAACAGGGGCACTATGGCTACACCTTC.

The V gene is TRBV19, the J gene TRBJ2-2; D perhaps matches TRBD2 (5 bases). The CDR3 is made up of 17 amino acids. Germline V CDR1 and CDR2: LNHDA, SQIVND (reference sequence). V was cut by 7 bases and J by 2 bases, with 20 bases left in between. In DNA form, the CDR3 reads TGTGCCAGTACCCCCTTTTCCCGGGGAATAAACACCGGGGAGCTGTTTTTT. Its translation is CASTPFSRGINTGELFF.

This clone was picked up a small number of times. This chain links TRBV30 with TRBJ2-7; D is tentatively TRBD1 or TRBD2 (6 bases each). The CDR3 is 14 amino acids. V lost 0 bases and J 0 bases, leaving 9 bases between the germline ends. The germline V gene encodes CDR1 GTSNPN and CDR2 SVGIG (reference sequence). CDR3 loop: CAWSVGGGSYEQYF. The CDR3 coding sequence is TGTGCCTGGAGTGTAGGAGGGGGCTCCTACGAGCAGTACTTC.

This clone was counted a few times. The chain is built from TRBV6-1 and TRBJ1-5; D unresolved. The germline V gene has CDR1 MNHNS and CDR2 SASEGT. V gave up 2 bases and J gave up 5 bases, with 1 base separating them. The CDR3 has 11 amino acids. In DNA, the CDR3 is TGTGCCAGCAGTGAATATCAGCCCCAGCATTTT. Protein sequence: CASSEYQPQHF.

Regarding this clone: Other DNA sequences in the same sample also yield this CDR3. This chain uses TRBV5-1 with TRBJ1-6, with TRBD1 identical over 11 bases. Germline V gene lookup returns CDR1 SGHRS and CDR2 YFSETQ. Trimming took 5 bases from V and 9 from J; bases not matched to a gene: 7. There are 15 residues in the CDR3. This CDR3 reads CASRSGGTGGSPLHF. Written as DNA, the CDR3 is TGCGCCAGCAGGTCTGGCGGGACAGGGGGTTCACCCCTCCACTTT. Full variable domain (missing parts from reference TRBV5-1 and TRBJ1-6): KAGVTQTPRYLIKTRGQQVTLSCSPISGHRSVSWYQQTPGQGLQFLFEYFSETQRNKGNFPGRFSGRQFSNSRSEMNVSTLELGDSALYLCASRSGGTGGSPLHFGNGTRLTVT.

The CDR3 loop reads CASSLGQGAAFF. The DNA for the CDR3 is TGTGCCAGCAGCTTAGGACAGGGGGCGGCTTTCTTT. This sequence joins TRBV7-9 and TRBJ1-1; the match to TRBD1 covers 10 bases. Germline V gene lookup returns CDR1 SEHNR and CDR2 FQNEAQ (reference sequence). The CDR3 length is 12 residues. Losses at the gene ends were 1 base for V and 11 bases for J; bases not matched to a gene: 1.

The genes are TRBV7-8 and TRBJ1-5; the D is unclear. The ends were cut back, 1 base at V and 3 bases at J, with 7 bases in the middle. The CDR3 runs 14 residues. In germline, CDR1 is SGHVS, CDR2 FQNEAQ. The CDR3: CASSLGGFNQPQHF. The CDR3 DNA sequence: TGTGCCAGCAGCTTAGGAGGTTTCAATCAGCCCCAGCATTTT.

The V call is TRBV2, the J call TRBJ1-2; 7 nucleotides match TRBD1. Germline V CDR1 and CDR2: SNHLY, FYNNEI. The CDR3 extends over 13 amino acids. V lost 6 bases and J lost 8; bases outside the gene matches: 9. The CDR3, as DNA: TGTGCCAGCAGGGATACAGGGGACGGGGGCTACACCTTC. Translating gives CASRDTGDGGYTF.

V gene TRBV5-1 combines with J gene TRBJ1-4, with a tentative D call TRBD1 (6 bases). In germline, CDR1 is SGHRS, CDR2 YFSETQ. Trimming stripped 4 bases from V and 4 bases from J, with 11 bases between. CDR3 length equals 14 residues. As DNA, the CDR3 is TGCGCCAGCAGCCGGGGACAAAGTAATGAAAAACTGTTTTTT. As protein: CASSRGQSNEKLFF.

This clone is a singleton in its sample. V usage is TRBV7-6 and J usage is TRBJ2-2; D may correspond to TRBD1 or TRBD2 (5 bases each). V shed 5 bases and J shed 7 bases, with 11 bases lying between them. There are 13 residues in the CDR3. Germline CDR1 reads SGHVS; CDR2 reads FNYEAQ. The CDR3 loop is CASSSFGGGELFF. CDR3 sequence (DNA): TGTGCCAGCAGCAGCTTTGGGGGCGGGGAGCTGTTTTTT.

The chain links TRBV29-1 to TRBJ1-2; possibly TRBD1 for D (6 bases). The V end was cut by 6 bases, the J end by 5 bases, with 22 bases between. CDR3 length equals 15 residues. Germline V gives CDR1 SQVTM, CDR2 ANQGSEA. The CDR3 region has the DNA TGCAGCGTCGCCACAGGGAAACGATTTTTTTATGGCTACACCTTC. Residues: CSVATGKRFFYGYTF.

The genes are TRBV5-1 and TRBJ2-2; D is tentatively TRBD1 or TRBD2 (5 bases each). V shed 5 bases and J shed 0 bases, with 8 bases lying between them. The CDR3 sequence is 14 residues long. CDR1 SGHRS and CDR2 YFSETQ come from the germline V gene. The DNA for the CDR3 is TGCGCCAGCAGGGGGGACGCGAACACCGGGGAGCTGTTTTTT. Residues: CASRGDANTGELFF.

In nucleotides, the CDR3 is TGTGCCAGCAGCTTAGGGGGACAACGCTATGGCTACACCTTC. Amino acids: CASSLGGQRYGYTF. The rearrangement links TRBV11-2 to TRBJ1-2; tentatively, D is TRBD1 (6 bases). The germline V and J ends were trimmed by 1 base and 4 bases, with 10 bases remaining between them. Germline V gene data show CDR1 as SGHAT and CDR2 as FQNNGV. The CDR3 contains 14 residues.

The chain has TRBV19 and TRBJ2-1; 9 bases align to TRBD2. The trim removed 9 bases at V and 5 bases at J, leaving 17 bases unmatched. Germline-derived CDR1 and CDR2 are LNHDA and SQIVND (reference sequence). The CDR3 consists of 17 residues. This CDR3 reads CARLIAPRTSDNNEQFF. CDR3 in DNA: TGTGCCAGGCTAATAGCCCCACGGACTAGCGACAACAATGAGCAGTTCTTC. Supplemented by reference TRBV19 and TRBJ2-1, the full variable domain reads DGGITQSPKYLFRKEGQNVTLSCEQNLNHDAMYWYRQDPGQGLRLIYYSQIVNDFQKGDIAEGYSVSREKKESFPLTVTSAQKNPTAFYLCARLIAPRTSDNNEQFFGPGTRLTVL.

In the case of this clone: A junction boundary mismatches the germline segment, possibly from a read error. V gene TRBV19 combines with J gene TRBJ1-5; D is unresolved. CDR1 LNHDA and CDR2 SQIVND come from the germline V gene (reference sequence). The CDR3 has 13 residues. CDR3 sequence (DNA): TGCGCCGCGGCGGACTCTAGCAATCAGCCCCAGCATTTT. It translates to CAAADSSNQPQHF.

The chain recombines TRBV27 with TRBJ1-5; no definite D call. CDR3 length equals 16 residues. CDR1 is MNHEY and CDR2 is SMNVEV in the germline V gene (reference sequence). Trimming removed 2 bases at V and 9 bases at J, with 20 bases between. This CDR3 is CASSLEGGGRVVPQHF. The CDR3 DNA sequence: TGTGCCAGCAGTTTAGAGGGTGGTGGTAGGGTGGTGCCCCAGCATTTT.

The chain combines TRBV5-1 with TRBJ2-5, with a tentative D call TRBD1 (6 bases). Germline V gene sequence: CDR1 SGHRS, CDR2 YFSETQ. The CDR3 is made up of 16 amino acids. The germline V and J ends were trimmed by 2 bases and 5 bases, with 19 bases remaining between them. Here the CDR3 reads CASSLSTVGQGETQYF. In nucleotides, the CDR3 is TGCGCCAGCAGCTTATCGACCGTGGGTCAGGGGGAGACCCAGTACTTC.

The J gene is TRBJ1-4, the V gene TRBV7-8; 8 bases map to TRBD1. The CDR3 spans 13 residues. The trim removed 5 bases at V and 7 bases at J, leaving 3 bases unmatched. CDR1 is SGHVS, CDR2 FQNEAQ, per germline. The CDR3 DNA reads as TGTGCCAGCAGCATCGACAGGGGTGAAAAACTGTTTTTT. Translated: CASSIDRGEKLFF.

The chain recombines TRBV11-3 with TRBJ2-3, with TRBD2 identical over 10 bases. Germline assignment: CDR1 SGHNT and CDR2 YENEEA. This CDR3 is built from 14 residues. V lost 5 bases, J lost 1 base, and 0 bases stayed unmatched. The CDR3 coding sequence is TGTGCCAGCAGCCTAGCGGGGGGCACAGATACGCAGTATTTT. Its protein product is CASSLAGGTDTQYF.

This chain uses TRBV19 with TRBJ1-2; 7 bases are shared with TRBD1. CDR3 length: 15 amino acids. CDR1 and CDR2 (germline): LNHDA, SQIVND (reference sequence). J gave up 2 bases and V 6 bases, and 9 bases lay outside the gene matches. CDR3 loop: CASSVTGEWNYGYTF. CDR3 DNA sequence: TGTGCCAGTAGCGTAACAGGGGAGTGGAACTATGGCTACACCTTC.

The chain combines TRBV5-4 with TRBJ2-5; D remains unclear. Germline assignment: CDR1 SGHNT and CDR2 YYREEE (reference sequence). Deletions cut 3 bases from V and 1 base from J, with 10 bases between. The CDR3 loop spans 14 amino acids. The CDR3 region is CASSSPMPQETQYF. The CDR3, as DNA: TGTGCCAGCAGCTCCCCCATGCCCCAAGAGACCCAGTACTTC.

In this sample, this clone turned up once. The rearrangement links TRBV10-3 to TRBJ1-5; 7 nucleotides agree with TRBD1. Germline V gene data show CDR1 as ENHRY and CDR2 as SYGVKD. CDR3 length: 16 amino acids. V lost 2 bases to trimming and J lost 4 bases; unmatched junction nucleotides: 8. In DNA, the CDR3 is TGTGCCATCAGTGAGGCCGGCCAGGGGGGAAATCAGCCCCAGCATTTT. This translates into CAISEAGQGGNQPQHF.

This clone was picked up a small number of times. V usage is TRBV7-2 and J usage is TRBJ1-2; 12 nucleotides align to TRBD1. The junction had 1 base not matched to a gene; V was cut back by 0 bases and J by 5 bases. This CDR3 region has 15 residues. Germline CDR1 is SGHTA and CDR2 is FQGNSA. In DNA, the CDR3 is TGTGCCAGCAGCTTAGCGGGACAGGGGGCATATGGCTACACCTTC. This encodes CASSLAGQGAYGYTF.

V usage is TRBV7-9 and J usage is TRBJ2-7; 14 bases line up with TRBD2. The CDR3 is 17 residues long. The germline gives CDR1 SEHNR, CDR2 FQNEAQ (reference sequence). V was pared by 4 bases and J by 3 bases, with 8 bases of the junction left unmatched. The chain's CDR3 is CASSSTGTSGSLYEQYF. Written as DNA, the CDR3 is TGTGCCAGCAGCTCCACCGGGACTAGCGGGAGTCTCTACGAGCAGTACTTC.

Note on this clone: The same CDR3 is also encoded by other DNA sequences in this sample. The chain employs TRBV18 and TRBJ2-1; the match to TRBD2 covers 7 bases. With 2 bases clipped from V and 10 bases from J, the junction kept 2 bases outside the gene matches. The CDR3 extends over 12 amino acids. Germline V lookup: CDR1 KGHSH, CDR2 LQKENI. This CDR3 is CASSPRGGEQFF. The DNA of the CDR3 is TGTGCCAGCTCACCAAGGGGAGGGGAGCAGTTCTTC. The full variable domain, its missing parts supplied by reference TRBV18 and TRBJ2-1, is NAGVMQNPRHLVRRRGQEARLRCSPMKGHSHVYWYRQLPEEGLKFMVYLQKENIIDESGMPKERFSAEFPKEGPSILRIQQVVRGDSAAYFCASSPRGGEQFFGPGTRLTVL.

This clone occurred once. The chain employs TRBV30 and TRBJ1-5; TRBD1 agrees at 7 bases. The CDR3 runs to 14 residues. J was trimmed by 6 bases and V by 6 bases; bases with no gene match: 11. Germline CDR1 reads GTSNPN; CDR2 reads SVGIG (reference sequence). The CDR3, as DNA: TGTGCCTGCTCAATAGGGGGCCACGGTCAGCCCCAGCATTTT. It codes for CACSIGGHGQPQHF.